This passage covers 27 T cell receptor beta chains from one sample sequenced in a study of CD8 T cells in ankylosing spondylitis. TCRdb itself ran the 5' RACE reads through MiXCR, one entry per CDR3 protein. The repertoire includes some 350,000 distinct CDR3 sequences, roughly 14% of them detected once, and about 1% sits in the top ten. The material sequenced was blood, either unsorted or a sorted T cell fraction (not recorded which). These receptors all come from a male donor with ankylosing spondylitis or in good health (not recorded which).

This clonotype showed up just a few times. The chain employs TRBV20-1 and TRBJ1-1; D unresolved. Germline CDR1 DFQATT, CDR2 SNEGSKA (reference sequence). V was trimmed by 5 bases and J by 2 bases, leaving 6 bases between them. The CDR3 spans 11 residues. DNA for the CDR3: TGCAGTGCTTACCTAAACACTGAAGCTTTCTTT. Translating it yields CSAYLNTEAFF.

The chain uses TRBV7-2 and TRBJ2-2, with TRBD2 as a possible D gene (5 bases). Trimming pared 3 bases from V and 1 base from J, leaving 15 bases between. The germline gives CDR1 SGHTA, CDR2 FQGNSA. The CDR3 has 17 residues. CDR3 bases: TGTGCCAGCAGCTTGACGGTTGCTAGCCGGAACACCGGGGAGCTGTTTTTT. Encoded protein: CASSLTVASRNTGELFF.

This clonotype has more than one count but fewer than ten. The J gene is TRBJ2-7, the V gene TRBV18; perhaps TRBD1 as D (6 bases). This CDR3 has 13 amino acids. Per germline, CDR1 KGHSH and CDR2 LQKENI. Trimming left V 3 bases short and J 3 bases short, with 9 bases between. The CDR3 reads CASSPAQGYEQYF. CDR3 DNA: TGTGCCAGCTCACCGGCACAGGGCTACGAGCAGTACTTC.

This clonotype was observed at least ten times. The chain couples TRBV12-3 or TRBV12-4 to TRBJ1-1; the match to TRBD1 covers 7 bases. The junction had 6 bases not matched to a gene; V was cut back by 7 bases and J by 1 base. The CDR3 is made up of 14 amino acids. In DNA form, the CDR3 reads TGTGCCAGCACCCGACAGGGTGGGAACACTGAAGCTTTCTTT. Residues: CASTRQGGNTEAFF.

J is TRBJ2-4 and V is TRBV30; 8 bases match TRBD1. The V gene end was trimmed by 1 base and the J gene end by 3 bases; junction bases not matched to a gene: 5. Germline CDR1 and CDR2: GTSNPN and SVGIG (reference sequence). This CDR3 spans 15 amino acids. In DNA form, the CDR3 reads TGTGCCTGGAGTGCAAGGACAGGGTACAAAAACATTCAGTACTTC. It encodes CAWSARTGYKNIQYF. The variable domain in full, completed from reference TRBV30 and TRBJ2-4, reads SQTIHQWPATLVQPVGSPLSLECTVEGTSNPNLYWYRQAAGRGLQLLFYSVGIGQISSEVPQNLSASRPQDRQFILSSKKLLLSDSGFYLCAWSARTGYKNIQYFGAGTRLSVL.

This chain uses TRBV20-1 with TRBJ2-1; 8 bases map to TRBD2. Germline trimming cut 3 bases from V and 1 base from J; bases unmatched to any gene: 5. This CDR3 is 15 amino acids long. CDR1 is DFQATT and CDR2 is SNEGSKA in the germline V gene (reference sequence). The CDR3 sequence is CSASDSGKSYNEQFF. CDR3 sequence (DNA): TGCAGTGCTAGTGATAGCGGGAAATCCTACAATGAGCAGTTCTTC.

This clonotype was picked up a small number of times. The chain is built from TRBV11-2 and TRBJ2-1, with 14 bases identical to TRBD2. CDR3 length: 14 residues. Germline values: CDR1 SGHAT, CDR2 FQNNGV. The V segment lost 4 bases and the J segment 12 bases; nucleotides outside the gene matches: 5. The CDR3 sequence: CASSSGTSGGGQFF. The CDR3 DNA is TGTGCCAGCAGCTCCGGGACTAGCGGGGGCGGGCAGTTCTTC.

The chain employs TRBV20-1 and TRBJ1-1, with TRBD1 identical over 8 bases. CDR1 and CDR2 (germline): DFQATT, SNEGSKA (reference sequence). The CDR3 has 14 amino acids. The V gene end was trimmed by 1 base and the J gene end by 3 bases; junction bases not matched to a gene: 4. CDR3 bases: TGCAGTGCTAGAGGTAACAGGGGGGACACTGAAGCTTTCTTT. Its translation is CSARGNRGDTEAFF.

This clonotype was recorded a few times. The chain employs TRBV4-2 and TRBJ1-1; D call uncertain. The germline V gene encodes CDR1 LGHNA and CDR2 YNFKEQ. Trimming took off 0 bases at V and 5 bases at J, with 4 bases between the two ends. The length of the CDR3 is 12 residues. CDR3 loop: CASSQDLTEAFF. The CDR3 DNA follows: TGTGCCAGCAGCCAAGATCTAACTGAAGCTTTCTTT.

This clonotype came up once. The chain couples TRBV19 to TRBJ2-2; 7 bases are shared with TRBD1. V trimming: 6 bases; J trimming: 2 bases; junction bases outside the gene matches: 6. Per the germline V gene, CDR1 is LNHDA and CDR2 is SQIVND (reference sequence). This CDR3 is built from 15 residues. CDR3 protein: CASSKGQTNTGELFF. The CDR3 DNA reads TGTGCCAGTAGCAAGGGACAGACAAACACCGGGGAGCTGTTTTTT.

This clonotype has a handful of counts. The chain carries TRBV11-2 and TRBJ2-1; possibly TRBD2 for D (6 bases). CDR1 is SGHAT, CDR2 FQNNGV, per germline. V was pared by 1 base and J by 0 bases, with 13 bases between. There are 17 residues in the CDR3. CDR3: CASSLVIGLPSYNEQFF. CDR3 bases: TGTGCCAGCAGCTTAGTAATAGGACTACCCTCCTACAATGAGCAGTTCTTC.

Here the CDR3 reads CAWSSGPEDNEKLFF. CDR3 coding DNA: TGTGCCTGGAGTAGCGGCCCGGAGGATAATGAAAAACTGTTTTTT. This chain uses TRBV30 with TRBJ1-4; D gene unclear. The CDR3 is 15 amino acids. Trimming took 2 bases from V and 4 from J, leaving 14 bases between them. Germline assignment: CDR1 GTSNPN and CDR2 SVGIG (reference sequence).

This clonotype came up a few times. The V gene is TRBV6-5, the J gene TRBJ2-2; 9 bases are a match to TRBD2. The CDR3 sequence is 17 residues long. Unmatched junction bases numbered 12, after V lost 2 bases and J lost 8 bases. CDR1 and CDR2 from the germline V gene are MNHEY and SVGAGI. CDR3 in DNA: TGTGCCAGCAGTTACCAGGGCGGGAGGGGCCAAGATGGGGAGCTGTTTTTT. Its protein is CASSYQGGRGQDGELFF.

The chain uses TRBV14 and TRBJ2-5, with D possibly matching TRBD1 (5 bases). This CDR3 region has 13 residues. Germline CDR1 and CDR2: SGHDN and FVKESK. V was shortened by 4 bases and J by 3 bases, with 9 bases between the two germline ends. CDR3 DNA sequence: TGTGCCAGCAGCCGAAGGGGTGAAGAGACCCAGTACTTC. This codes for CASSRRGEETQYF. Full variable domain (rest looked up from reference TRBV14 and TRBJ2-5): EAGVTQFPSHSVIEKGQTVTLRCDPISGHDNLYWYRRVMGKEIKFLLHFVKESKQDESGMPNNRFLAERTGGTYSTLKVQPAELEDSGVYFCASSRRGEETQYFGPGTRLLVL.

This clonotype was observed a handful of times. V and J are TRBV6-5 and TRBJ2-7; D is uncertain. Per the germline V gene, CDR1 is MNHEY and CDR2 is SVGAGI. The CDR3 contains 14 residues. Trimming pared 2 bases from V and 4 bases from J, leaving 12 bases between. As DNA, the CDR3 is TGTGCCAGCAGTTACAGGGATTTGGGATACGAGCAGTACTTC. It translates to CASSYRDLGYEQYF.

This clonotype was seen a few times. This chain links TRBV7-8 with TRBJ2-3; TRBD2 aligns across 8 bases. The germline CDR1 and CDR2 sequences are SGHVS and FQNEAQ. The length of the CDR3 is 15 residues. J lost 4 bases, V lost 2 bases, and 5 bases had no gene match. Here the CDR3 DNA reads TGTGCCAGCAGCTTACCGGGACTAGAGGCAGATACGCAGTATTTT. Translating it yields CASSLPGLEADTQYF.

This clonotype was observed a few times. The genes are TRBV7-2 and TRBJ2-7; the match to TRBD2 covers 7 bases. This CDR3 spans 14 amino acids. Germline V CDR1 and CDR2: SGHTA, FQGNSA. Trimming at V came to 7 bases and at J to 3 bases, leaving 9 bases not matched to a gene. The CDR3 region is CASTQEVAGYEQYF. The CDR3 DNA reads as TGTGCCAGCACCCAGGAAGTAGCGGGCTACGAGCAGTACTTC.

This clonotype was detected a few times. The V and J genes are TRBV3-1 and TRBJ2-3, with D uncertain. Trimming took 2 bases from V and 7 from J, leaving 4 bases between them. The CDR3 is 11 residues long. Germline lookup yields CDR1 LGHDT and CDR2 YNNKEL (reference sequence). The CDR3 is CASSQSNTQYF. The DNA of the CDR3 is TGTGCCAGCAGCCAAAGTAATACGCAGTATTTT.

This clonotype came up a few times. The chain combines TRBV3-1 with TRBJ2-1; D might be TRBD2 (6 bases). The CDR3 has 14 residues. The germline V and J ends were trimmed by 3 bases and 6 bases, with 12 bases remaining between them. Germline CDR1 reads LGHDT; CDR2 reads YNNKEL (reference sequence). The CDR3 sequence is CASSQTRPGNEQFF. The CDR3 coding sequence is TGTGCCAGCAGCCAGACTAGACCTGGCAATGAGCAGTTCTTC.

The CDR3 loop is CASWSPTGSSYEQYF. The DNA for the CDR3 is TGCGCCAGCTGGTCTCCTACAGGGTCCTCCTACGAGCAGTACTTC. This chain joins TRBV10-2 and TRBJ2-7, with D perhaps matching TRBD1 (6 bases). Germline loops: CDR1 WSHSY, CDR2 SAAADI. The V and J ends lost 8 bases and 0 bases respectively, with 17 bases between them. The CDR3 has 15 amino acids.

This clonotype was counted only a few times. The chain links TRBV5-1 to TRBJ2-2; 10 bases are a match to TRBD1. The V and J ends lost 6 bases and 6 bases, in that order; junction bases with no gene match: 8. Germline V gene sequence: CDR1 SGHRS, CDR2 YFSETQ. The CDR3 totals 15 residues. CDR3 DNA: TGCGCCAGCACCGACCGGACAGGGGGAGCCGGGGAGCTGTTTTTT. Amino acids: CASTDRTGGAGELFF.

The CDR3 spells CASSGTGGKGPLHF. CDR3 sequence (DNA): TGTGCCAGTAGTGGGACAGGGGGCAAGGGGCCCCTCCACTTT. The chain combines TRBV19 with TRBJ1-6; 12 bases agree with TRBD1. With 5 bases clipped from V and 13 bases from J, the junction kept 6 bases outside the gene matches. This CDR3 spans 14 amino acids. Germline loops: CDR1 LNHDA, CDR2 SQIVND (reference sequence). The full variable domain, rest sourced from reference TRBV19 and TRBJ1-6, is DGGITQSPKYLFRKEGQNVTLSCEQNLNHDAMYWYRQDPGQGLRLIYYSQIVNDFQKGDIAEGYSVSREKKESFPLTVTSAQKNPTAFYLCASSGTGGKGPLHFGNGTRLTVT.

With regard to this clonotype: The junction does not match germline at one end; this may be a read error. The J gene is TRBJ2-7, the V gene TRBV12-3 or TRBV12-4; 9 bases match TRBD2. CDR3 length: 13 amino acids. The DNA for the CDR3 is TGTGCCAGCAGTTTAGAACTAGCGGGCCGTACCCACTTC. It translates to CASSLELAGRTHF.

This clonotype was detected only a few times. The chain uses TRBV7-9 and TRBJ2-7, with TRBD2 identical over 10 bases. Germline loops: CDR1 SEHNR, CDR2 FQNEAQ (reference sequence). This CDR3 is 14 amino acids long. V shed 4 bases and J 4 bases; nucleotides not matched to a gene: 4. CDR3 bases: TGTGCCAGCAGCTCAGCGGGGGGGTCGTACGAGCAGTACTTC. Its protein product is CASSSAGGSYEQYF.

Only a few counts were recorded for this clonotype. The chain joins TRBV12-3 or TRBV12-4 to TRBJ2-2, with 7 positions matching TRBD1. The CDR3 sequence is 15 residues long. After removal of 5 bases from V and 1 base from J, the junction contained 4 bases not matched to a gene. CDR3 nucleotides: TGTGCCAGCAGTCGCCGACAGGGGAACACCGGGGAGCTGTTTTTT. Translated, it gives CASSRRQGNTGELFF.

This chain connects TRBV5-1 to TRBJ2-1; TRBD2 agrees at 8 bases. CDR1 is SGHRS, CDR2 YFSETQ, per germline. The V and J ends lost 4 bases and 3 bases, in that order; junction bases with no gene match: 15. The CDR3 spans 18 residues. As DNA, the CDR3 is TGCGCCAGCAGCGCGGTGGCCATAACCGGGAGGGTCTACAATGAGCAGTTCTTC. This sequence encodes CASSAVAITGRVYNEQFF.

The CDR3 loop reads CASSLEGASVQETQYF. Here the CDR3 DNA reads TGCGCCAGCAGCTTGGAAGGGGCCTCCGTTCAAGAGACCCAGTACTTC. V gene TRBV5-1 combines with J gene TRBJ2-5, with TRBD1 as a possible D gene (5 bases). V gave up 0 bases and J gave up 2 bases, with 14 bases separating them. The CDR3 is 16 amino acids. Germline-derived CDR1 and CDR2 are SGHRS and YFSETQ. Complete variable domain (other parts from reference TRBV5-1 and TRBJ2-5): KAGVTQTPRYLIKTRGQQVTLSCSPISGHRSVSWYQQTPGQGLQFLFEYFSETQRNKGNFPGRFSGRQFSNSRSEMNVSTLELGDSALYLCASSLEGASVQETQYFGPGTRLLVL.